A single sample gave rise to the 29 T cell receptor beta chains below, sequenced in a study of T cell changes during pregnancy in multiple sclerosis (dated by TCRdb to between 2018 and 2021). The method was the immunoSEQ multiplex PCR assay. TCRdb took over this immuneACCESS table, retaining in-frame rearrangements with V and J assigned. Such tables are incomplete; in checked studies, under half of the missing clones stem from an unresolved V gene, and the remainder is unexplained. This sample holds approximately 130,000 clones; about 95% were observed only once. Around 0.4% of the sample lies in the top ten. Sequencing used peripheral blood, obtained after pregnancy. The receptors come from a female donor with multiple sclerosis, enrolled in a pregnancy study.

This chain links TRBV5-1 with TRBJ2-2; tentatively, D is TRBD1 (5 bases). The CDR3 covers 16 residues. Trimming took off 1 base at V and 2 bases at J, with 12 bases between the two ends. Germline values: CDR1 SGHRS, CDR2 YFSETQ. CDR3 residues: CASSLSGQANTGELFF. The CDR3, as DNA: TGCGCCAGCAGCTTGTCCGGACAAGCTAACACCGGGGAGCTGTTTTTT. The full variable domain, with the rest looked up from reference TRBV5-1 and TRBJ2-2, is KAGVTQTPRYLIKTRGQQVTLSCSPISGHRSVSWYQQTPGQGLQFLFEYFSETQRNKGNFPGRFSGRQFSNSRSEMNVSTLELGDSALYLCASSLSGQANTGELFFGEGSRLTVL.

V and J are TRBV5-1 and TRBJ2-1; 11 nucleotides agree with TRBD2. V shed 3 bases and J 4 bases; nucleotides not matched to a gene: 6. Germline V gene lookup returns CDR1 SGHRS and CDR2 YFSETQ. The CDR3 length is 16 residues. The CDR3 DNA is TGCGCCAGCAGCTCGGGACTAGCGGTCACATACAATGAGCAGTTCTTC. It is translated as CASSSGLAVTYNEQFF.

V gene TRBV18 combines with J gene TRBJ2-1; weak D call: TRBD1 (5 bases). The CDR3 sequence is 14 residues long. Per germline, CDR1 KGHSH and CDR2 LQKENI. Trimming removed 2 bases at V and 9 bases at J, with 14 bases between. The CDR3 sequence: CASSPGATSAEQFF. In DNA, the CDR3 is TGTGCCAGCTCACCAGGGGCCACTTCGGCTGAGCAGTTCTTC.

This rearrangement joins TRBV9 to TRBJ1-2, with D perhaps matching TRBD1 (6 bases). CDR1 and CDR2 from the germline V gene are SGDLS and YYNGEE. The V end lost 5 bases, the J end lost 13 bases, and 18 bases lay between the germline ends. This CDR3 has 12 amino acids. In DNA form, the CDR3 reads TGTGCCAGCAGATCGACTCACAGGGTAATCACCTTC. This translates into CASRSTHRVITF.

The chain combines TRBV10-3 with TRBJ2-3; D is unresolved. The germline V gene has CDR1 ENHRY and CDR2 SYGVKD. This CDR3 has 20 amino acids. V was shortened by 3 bases and J by 4 bases, with 29 bases between the two germline ends. The CDR3 sequence: CAISDPIGVIGPDASDTQYF. In DNA form, the CDR3 reads TGTGCCATCAGTGATCCTATTGGTGTCATTGGGCCCGACGCGTCAGATACGCAGTATTTT.

V and J are TRBV6-5 and TRBJ2-6; D gene unclear. The CDR3 has 16 residues. Germline lookup yields CDR1 MNHEY and CDR2 SVGAGI. The ends were cut back, 0 bases at V and 4 bases at J, with 10 bases in the middle. CDR3 sequence (DNA): TGTGCCAGCAGTTACTCGATTTGGGCCGGGGCCAACGTCCTGACTTTC. As protein: CASSYSIWAGANVLTF.

This clone was seen a single time. V gene TRBV28 combines with J gene TRBJ2-6; TRBD1 aligns across 7 bases. The CDR3 has 16 amino acids. CDR1 is MDHEN, CDR2 SYDVKM, per germline. V lost 5 bases to trimming and J lost 2 bases; unmatched junction nucleotides: 6. The DNA of the CDR3 is TGTGCCAGCAGTGAATCCGGGACAGCTGGGGCCAACGTCCTGACTTTC. Amino acids: CASSESGTAGANVLTF. Using reference TRBV28 and TRBJ2-6 for the parts outside the CDR3, the full variable domain is DVKVTQSSRYLVKRTGEKVFLECVQDMDHENMFWYRQDPGLGLRLIYFSYDVKMKEKGDIPEGYSVSREKKERFSLILESASTNQTSMYLCASSESGTAGANVLTFGAGSRLTVL.

This sequence joins TRBV10-3 and TRBJ1-5, with 9 positions matching TRBD1. This CDR3 is 16 amino acids long. Germline V gives CDR1 ENHRY, CDR2 SYGVKD. J was trimmed by 2 bases and V by 2 bases; bases with no gene match: 4. In DNA, the CDR3 is TGTGCCATCAGTGAGCAGACAGGGGGTGGCAATCAGCCCCAGCATTTT. Its protein is CAISEQTGGGNQPQHF.

The chain is built from TRBV7-9 and TRBJ2-1; no clear D gene. The ends were cut back, 1 base at V and 5 bases at J, with 15 bases in the middle. CDR3 length equals 16 residues. From germline, CDR1 is SEHNR and CDR2 FQNEAQ (reference sequence). DNA for the CDR3: TGTGCCAGCAGCTTAGGGCGCGGCCTTACCAACAATGAGCAGTTCTTC. It yields the protein CASSLGRGLTNNEQFF.

J is TRBJ1-4 and V is TRBV23-1, with a weak D call TRBD1 (6 bases). TRBV23-1 falls under the ORF class, with uncertain function. The V and J ends lost 2 bases and 2 bases respectively, with 18 bases between them. This CDR3 is 18 amino acids long. As DNA, the CDR3 is TGCGCCAGCAGTCAAGAGGTTGGAGCGGGGGCGACTAATGAAAAACTGTTTTTT. Its translation: CASSQEVGAGATNEKLFF.

The V gene is TRBV30, the J gene TRBJ1-2; TRBD1 agrees at 8 bases. The germline V gene has CDR1 GTSNPN and CDR2 SVGIG (reference sequence). Trimming removed 5 bases from V and 10 bases from J; junction bases left unmatched: 15. The CDR3 has 14 residues. CDR3 DNA: TGTGCCTGGTATTGGCCAGGGGGCGCGCATGACTACACCTTC. Protein product: CAWYWPGGAHDYTF.

The chain couples TRBV5-1 to TRBJ2-7; tentative D call: TRBD2 (6 bases). The germline V gene encodes CDR1 SGHRS and CDR2 YFSETQ. Between the trimmed V and J ends, which lost 0 bases and 0 bases, there was a span of 16 bases. The CDR3 is 17 residues long. The CDR3: CASSLGWASASSYEQYF. The CDR3 DNA follows: TGCGCCAGCAGCTTGGGGTGGGCTAGCGCAAGCTCCTACGAGCAGTACTTC. Combining the CDR3 with reference TRBV5-1 and TRBJ2-7 gives the whole variable domain KAGVTQTPRYLIKTRGQQVTLSCSPISGHRSVSWYQQTPGQGLQFLFEYFSETQRNKGNFPGRFSGRQFSNSRSEMNVSTLELGDSALYLCASSLGWASASSYEQYFGPGTRLTVT.

This rearrangement joins TRBV27 to TRBJ1-5, with TRBD1 as a possible D gene (5 bases). Germline V gene lookup returns CDR1 MNHEY and CDR2 SMNVEV (reference sequence). The CDR3 extends over 14 amino acids. Trimming pared 3 bases from V and 3 bases from J, leaving 9 bases between. CDR3 residues: CASSFPGPNQPQHF. The DNA of the CDR3 is TGTGCCAGCAGTTTTCCAGGGCCCAATCAGCCCCAGCATTTT.

The rearrangement joins TRBV27 to TRBJ2-7; TRBD2 agrees at 9 bases. The CDR3 has 16 amino acids. After removal of 2 bases from V and 4 bases from J, the junction contained 9 bases not matched to a gene. Germline V CDR1 and CDR2: MNHEY, SMNVEV (reference sequence). Written as DNA, the CDR3 is TGTGCCAGCAGTTTAAAGTCAGCACTAGCGGGTTACGAGCAGTACTTC. Translation: CASSLKSALAGYEQYF.

The V and J genes are TRBV2 and TRBJ2-5, with 15 bases fitting TRBD2. V dropped 1 base and J dropped 2; count of bases not matched to a gene: 2. CDR1 and CDR2 from the germline V gene are SNHLY and FYNNEI. CDR3 length: 17 amino acids. The CDR3 reads CASSEGTSGRGQETQYF. The CDR3 nucleotides are TGTGCCAGCAGTGAAGGGACTAGCGGGAGGGGACAAGAGACCCAGTACTTC.

The V call is TRBV5-1, the J call TRBJ2-1, with 9 bases aligning to TRBD1. With 2 bases clipped from V and 12 bases from J, the junction kept 9 bases outside the gene matches. The CDR3 extends over 14 amino acids. The germline CDR1 and CDR2 sequences are SGHRS and YFSETQ. The CDR3 sequence is CASSLSAGTGRQFF. The CDR3 DNA is TGCGCCAGCAGCTTAAGTGCTGGGACAGGGCGGCAGTTCTTC. Drawing the rest from reference TRBV5-1 and TRBJ2-1, the complete variable domain is KAGVTQTPRYLIKTRGQQVTLSCSPISGHRSVSWYQQTPGQGLQFLFEYFSETQRNKGNFPGRFSGRQFSNSRSEMNVSTLELGDSALYLCASSLSAGTGRQFFGPGTRLTVL.

The chain uses TRBV5-6 and TRBJ2-7; D not resolved. The CDR3 has 14 residues. The germline V and J ends were trimmed by 3 bases and 7 bases, with 17 bases remaining between them. The germline V gene encodes CDR1 SGHDT and CDR2 YYEEEE. This chain's CDR3 is CASSSTRMALEQYF. The CDR3 DNA is TGTGCCAGCAGCTCGACAAGGATGGCCCTGGAGCAGTACTTC.

V is TRBV15 and J is TRBJ1-1, with TRBD1 identical over 7 bases. This CDR3 has 14 residues. Per germline, CDR1 LNHNV and CDR2 YYDKDF (reference sequence). V gave up 2 bases and J gave up 3 bases; unmatched junction bases: 3. CDR3 nucleotides: TGTGCCACCAGCAGATCGACAGGGTACACTGAAGCTTTCTTT. Its protein product is CATSRSTGYTEAFF.

The chain employs TRBV10-2 and TRBJ2-7; D not certain. Trimming removed 9 bases from V and 2 bases from J, with 11 bases in between. The CDR3 has 12 amino acids. Germline V CDR1 and CDR2: WSHSY, SAAADI. The CDR3: CASSRLPYEQYF. The CDR3 DNA is TGCGCCAGTTCCAGGCTACCCTACGAGCAGTACTTC.

The chain combines TRBV6-1 with TRBJ2-5, with TRBD2 matching 9 bases. After removal of 4 bases from V and 3 bases from J, the junction contained 15 bases not matched to a gene. From germline, CDR1 is MNHNS and CDR2 SASEGT. There are 18 residues in the CDR3. CDR3 nucleotide sequence: TGTGCCAGCAGTGGTAGCGGGAGATTTTCCGGGTCGGAAGAGACCCAGTACTTC. Translated: CASSGSGRFSGSEETQYF.

The CDR3 protein is CASSSTGQGSYEQYF. CDR3 nucleotides: TGTGCCAGCAGCTCGACGGGGCAGGGGAGTTACGAGCAGTACTTC. The chain has TRBV7-9 and TRBJ2-7; TRBD1 might be the D (6 bases). The CDR3 contains 15 residues. The V end lost 4 bases, the J end lost 4 bases, and 17 bases lay between the germline ends. Germline CDR1 reads SEHNR; CDR2 reads FQNEAQ (reference sequence).

This chain links TRBV5-8 with TRBJ2-7; TRBD2 aligns across 8 bases. CDR1 SGHTS and CDR2 YDEGEE come from the germline V gene. The CDR3 spans 14 residues. V trimming: 4 bases; J trimming: 3 bases; junction bases outside the gene matches: 6. The CDR3: CASSPGGAGYEQYF. In nucleotides, the CDR3 is TGTGCCAGCAGCCCCGGGGGGGCCGGCTACGAGCAGTACTTC.

This chain joins TRBV19 and TRBJ1-1; D is perhaps TRBD1 (5 bases). CDR1 LNHDA and CDR2 SQIVND come from the germline V gene (reference sequence). V was cut by 1 base and J by 1 base, with 10 bases left in between. The CDR3 extends over 15 amino acids. This CDR3 is CASSIGGTENTEAFF. The CDR3 bases are TGTGCCAGTAGTATAGGCGGGACGGAGAACACTGAAGCTTTCTTT.

This chain uses TRBV7-8 with TRBJ1-1; no clear D gene. The germline V gene has CDR1 SGHVS and CDR2 FQNEAQ. The CDR3 is 11 amino acids. The germline V and J ends were trimmed by 1 base and 7 bases, with 4 bases remaining between them. CDR3 sequence: CASSLEHEAFF. As DNA, the CDR3 is TGTGCCAGCAGCTTAGAACATGAAGCTTTCTTT.

Regarding this clone: One end of the junction does not line up with germline, which may come from a read error. The V call is TRBV7-6, the J call TRBJ2-1; 12 positions match TRBD1. The CDR3 loop spans 18 amino acids. Germline lookup yields CDR1 SGHVS and CDR2 FNYEAQ. Here the CDR3 reads CASSFLAPGQGAYNVQFF. The DNA of the CDR3 is TGTGCCAGCAGCTTCCTTGCCCCGGGACAGGGGGCCTACAATGTGCAGTTCTTC.

The chain is built from TRBV11-2 and TRBJ1-1, with 7 bases identical to TRBD1. Germline trimming cut 5 bases from V and 1 base from J; bases unmatched to any gene: 4. Germline CDR1 is SGHAT and CDR2 is FQNNGV. The CDR3 is made up of 14 amino acids. The CDR3 DNA follows: TGTGCCAGCAGCCTTAGGGGGCCGAACACTGAAGCTTTCTTT. This codes for CASSLRGPNTEAFF.

This clone was picked up one time. V is TRBV6-1 and J is TRBJ2-7, with 8 positions matching TRBD2. Germline lookup yields CDR1 MNHNS and CDR2 SASEGT. Unmatched junction bases numbered 4, after V lost 4 bases and J lost 2 bases. The CDR3 consists of 14 residues. The CDR3 reads CASSGLAITYEQYF. CDR3 in DNA: TGTGCCAGCAGTGGACTAGCGATAACCTACGAGCAGTACTTC.

This rearrangement joins TRBV7-3 to TRBJ2-1, with 9 bases fitting TRBD1. The CDR3 is 15 residues long. J was trimmed by 10 bases and V by 4 bases; bases with no gene match: 11. CDR1 is SGHTA, CDR2 FQGTGA, per germline. The chain's CDR3 is CASSSVPGQGPEQFF. The CDR3 nucleotides read TGTGCCAGCAGCTCAGTGCCGGGACAGGGTCCCGAGCAGTTCTTC.

The chain employs TRBV27 and TRBJ2-3; TRBD1 matches 7 bases. The CDR3 extends over 13 amino acids. Germline V lookup: CDR1 MNHEY, CDR2 SMNVEV (reference sequence). V lost 6 bases to trimming and J lost 7 bases; unmatched junction nucleotides: 7. The DNA for the CDR3 is TGTGCCAGCAGACGGGACAGCCGGCATACGCAGTATTTT. Amino acid sequence: CASRRDSRHTQYF.